This is a list of T cell receptor beta chains from one sample in a study of blood T cell repertoires in COVID-19. Profiled with immunoSEQ multiplex PCR; TCRdb holds only in-frame clones, not every one. This table has some 250,000 clones, more than 70% appearing once. Sequenced sample: peripheral blood. The origin of the receptors is a woman aged 40 to 50 who had recovered from COVID-19. The CDR3 runs from the conserved cysteine through the conserved F or W.

v_gene: TRBV6-6; j_gene: TRBJ1-2; CDR3aa: CASSFVTAYTF
v_gene: TRBV9; j_gene: TRBJ2-1; CDR3aa: CASSVGSSGPSAEQFF
v_gene: TRBV5-4; j_gene: TRBJ1-1; CDR3aa: CASSLVGKGRRNTEAFF
v_gene: TRBV21-1; j_gene: TRBJ1-3; CDR3aa: CASSNRAASSGNTIYF
v_gene: TRBV14; j_gene: TRBJ2-2; CDR3aa: CASSQGAKLFF
v_gene: TRBV6-5; j_gene: TRBJ2-5; CDR3aa: CASNLDPRGETQYF
v_gene: TRBV20-1; j_gene: TRBJ1-6; CDR3aa: CSASRQGGNSPLHF
v_gene: TRBV5-1; j_gene: TRBJ2-5; CDR3aa: CASSPAGFQETQYF
v_gene: TRBV6-6; j_gene: TRBJ2-2; CDR3aa: CASSPSSGWGGELFF
v_gene: TRBV27; j_gene: TRBJ1-2; CDR3aa: CASSQGPYGYTF
v_gene: TRBV5-4; j_gene: TRBJ2-3; CDR3aa: CASSHGGLGTDTQYF